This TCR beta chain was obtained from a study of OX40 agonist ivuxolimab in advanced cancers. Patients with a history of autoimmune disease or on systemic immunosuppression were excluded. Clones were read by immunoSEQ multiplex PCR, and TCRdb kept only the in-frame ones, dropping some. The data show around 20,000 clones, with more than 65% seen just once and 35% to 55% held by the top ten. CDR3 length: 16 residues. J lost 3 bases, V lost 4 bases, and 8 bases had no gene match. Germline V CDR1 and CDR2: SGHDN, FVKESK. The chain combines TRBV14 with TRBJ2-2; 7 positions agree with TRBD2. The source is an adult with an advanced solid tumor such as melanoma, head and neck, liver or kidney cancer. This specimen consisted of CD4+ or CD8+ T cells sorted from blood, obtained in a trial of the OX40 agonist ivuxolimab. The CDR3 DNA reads TGTGCCAGCAGCCTCGCTGGGGGGGTATACACCGGGGAGCTGTTTTTT. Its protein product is CASSLAGGVYTGELFF.